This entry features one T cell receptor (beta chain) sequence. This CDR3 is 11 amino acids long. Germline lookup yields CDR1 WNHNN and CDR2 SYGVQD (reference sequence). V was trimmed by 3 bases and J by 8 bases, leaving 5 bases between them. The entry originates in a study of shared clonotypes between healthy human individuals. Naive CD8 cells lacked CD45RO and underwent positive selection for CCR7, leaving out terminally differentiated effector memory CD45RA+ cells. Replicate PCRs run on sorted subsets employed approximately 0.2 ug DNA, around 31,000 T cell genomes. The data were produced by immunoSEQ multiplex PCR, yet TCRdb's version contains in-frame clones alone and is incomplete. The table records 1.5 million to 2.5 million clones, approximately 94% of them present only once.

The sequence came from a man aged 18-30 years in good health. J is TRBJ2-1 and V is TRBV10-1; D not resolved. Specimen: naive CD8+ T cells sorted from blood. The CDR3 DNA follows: TGCGCCAGCAGTGACGAAGATGAGCAGTTCTTC. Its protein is CASSDEDEQFF.